What follows is one TCR beta chain and its context. What it recognizes is unknown. The source of the sample is a study of T cell responses to AZD1222 COVID-19 vaccine. The CDR3 totals 17 residues. The V end lost 3 bases, the J end lost 0 bases, and 15 bases lay between the germline ends. The germline CDR1 and CDR2 sequences are LNHDA and SQIVND (reference sequence). Some clones are missing from TCRdb's copy, which holds only in-frame ones; the method was immunoSEQ multiplex PCR. The sample has around 67,000 clones, over 80% seen once. Study conclusions and caveats: Baseline seropositives among AZD1222 recipients totaled only five or six.

Sequenced here: peripheral blood, sampled on day 0 of AZD1222 vaccination. The chain links TRBV19 to TRBJ2-1, with a weak D call TRBD2 (5 bases). The receptor's source is an adult in good health. CDR3 residues: CASSISPRGSSYNEQFF. CDR3 coding DNA: TGTGCCAGTAGTATCTCCCCCCGGGGAAGCTCCTACAATGAGCAGTTCTTC.